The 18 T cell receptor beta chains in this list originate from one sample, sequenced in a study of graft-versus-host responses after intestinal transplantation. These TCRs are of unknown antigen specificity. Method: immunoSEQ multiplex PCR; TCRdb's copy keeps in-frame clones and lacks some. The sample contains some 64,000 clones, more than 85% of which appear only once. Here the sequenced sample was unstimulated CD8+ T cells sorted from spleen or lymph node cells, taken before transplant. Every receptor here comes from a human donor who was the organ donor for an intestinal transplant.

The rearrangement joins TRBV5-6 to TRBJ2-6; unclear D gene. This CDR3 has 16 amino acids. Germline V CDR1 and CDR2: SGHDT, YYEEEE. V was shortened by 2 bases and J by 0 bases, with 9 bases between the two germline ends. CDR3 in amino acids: CASSFAQFSGANVLTF. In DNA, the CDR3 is TGTGCCAGCAGCTTTGCACAGTTCTCTGGGGCCAACGTCCTGACTTTC.

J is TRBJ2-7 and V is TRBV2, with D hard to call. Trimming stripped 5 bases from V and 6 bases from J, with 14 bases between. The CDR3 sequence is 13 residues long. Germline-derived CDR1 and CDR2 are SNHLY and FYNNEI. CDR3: CASSLGPRSEQYF. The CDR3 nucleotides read TGTGCCAGCAGTCTTGGGCCGCGTAGCGAGCAGTACTTC.

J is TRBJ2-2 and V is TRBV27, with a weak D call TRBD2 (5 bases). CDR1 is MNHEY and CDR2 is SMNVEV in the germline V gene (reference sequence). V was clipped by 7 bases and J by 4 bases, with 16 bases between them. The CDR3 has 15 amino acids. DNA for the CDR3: TGTGCCAGCACCGAGCGGTCCTTTCCCACCGGGGAGCTGTTTTTT. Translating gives CASTERSFPTGELFF.

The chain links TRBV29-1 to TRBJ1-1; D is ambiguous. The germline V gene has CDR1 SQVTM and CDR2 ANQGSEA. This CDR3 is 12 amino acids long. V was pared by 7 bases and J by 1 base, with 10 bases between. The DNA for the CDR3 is TGCAGCGGCGGCGGAGGGAACACTGAAGCTTTCTTT. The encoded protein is CSGGGGNTEAFF. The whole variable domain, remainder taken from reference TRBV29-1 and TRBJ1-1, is SAVISQKPSRDICQRGTSLTIQCQVDSQVTMMFWYRQQPGQSLTLIATANQGSEATYESGFVIDKFPISRPNLTFSTLTVSNMSPEDSSIYLCSGGGGNTEAFFGQGTRLTVV.

The CDR3 coding sequence is TGCGCCAGCAGCCAAGGGACAGGGGGCCCCTACAATGAGCAGTTCTTC. This translates into CASSQGTGGPYNEQFF. V and J are TRBV4-3 and TRBJ2-1, with 11 bases aligning to TRBD1. With V trimmed by 1 base and J by 2 bases, 1 base remained unmatched. The germline V gene encodes CDR1 LGHNA and CDR2 YSLEER. The CDR3 sequence is 16 residues long.

CDR3 nucleotides: TGTGCCAGCAGCTCCTTACTGACCGACTCCCAGTACTTC. Residues: CASSSLLTDSQYF. The chain couples TRBV5-6 to TRBJ2-7; D is unresolved. This CDR3 has 13 residues. Per germline, CDR1 SGHDT and CDR2 YYEEEE. Trimming took off 3 bases at V and 10 bases at J, with 17 bases between the two ends.

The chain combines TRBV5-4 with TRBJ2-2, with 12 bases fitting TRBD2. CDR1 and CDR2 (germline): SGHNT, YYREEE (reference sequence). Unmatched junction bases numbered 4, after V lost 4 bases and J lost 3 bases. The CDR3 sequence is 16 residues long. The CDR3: CASSEGLAGHTGELFF. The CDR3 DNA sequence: TGTGCCAGCAGCGAGGGACTAGCGGGTCACACCGGGGAGCTGTTTTTT.

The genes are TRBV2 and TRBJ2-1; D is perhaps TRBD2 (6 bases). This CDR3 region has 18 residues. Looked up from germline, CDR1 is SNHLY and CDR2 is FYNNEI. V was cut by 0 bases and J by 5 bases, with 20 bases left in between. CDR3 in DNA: TGTGCCAGCAGTGAAGCCCAGGATGGGGGACTCGTCGACAATGAGCAGTTCTTC. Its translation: CASSEAQDGGLVDNEQFF.

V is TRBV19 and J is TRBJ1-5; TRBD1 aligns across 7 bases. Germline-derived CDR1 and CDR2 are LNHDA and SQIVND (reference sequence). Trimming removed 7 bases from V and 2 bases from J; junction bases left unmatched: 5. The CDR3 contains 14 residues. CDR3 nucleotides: TGTGCCAGTACCCGGGACAGCCGCAATCAGCCCCAGCATTTT. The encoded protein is CASTRDSRNQPQHF.

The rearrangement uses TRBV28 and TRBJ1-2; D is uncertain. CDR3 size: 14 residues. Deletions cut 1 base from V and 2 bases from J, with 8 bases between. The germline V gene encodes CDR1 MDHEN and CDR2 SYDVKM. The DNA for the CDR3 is TGTGCCAGCAGTTTATCCTACAGAAACTATGGCTACACCTTC. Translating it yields CASSLSYRNYGYTF.

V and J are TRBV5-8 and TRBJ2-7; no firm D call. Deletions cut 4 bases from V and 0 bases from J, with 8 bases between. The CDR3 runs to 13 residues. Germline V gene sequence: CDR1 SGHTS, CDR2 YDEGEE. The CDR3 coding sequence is TGTGCCAGCAGCGTCGGTAGCTCCTACGAGCAGTACTTC. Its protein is CASSVGSSYEQYF.

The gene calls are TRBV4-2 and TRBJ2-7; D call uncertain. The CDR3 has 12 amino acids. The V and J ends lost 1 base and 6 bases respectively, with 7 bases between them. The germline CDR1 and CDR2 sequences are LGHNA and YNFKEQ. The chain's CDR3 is CASSQVLGEQYF. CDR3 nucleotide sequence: TGTGCCAGCAGCCAAGTACTCGGCGAGCAGTACTTC.

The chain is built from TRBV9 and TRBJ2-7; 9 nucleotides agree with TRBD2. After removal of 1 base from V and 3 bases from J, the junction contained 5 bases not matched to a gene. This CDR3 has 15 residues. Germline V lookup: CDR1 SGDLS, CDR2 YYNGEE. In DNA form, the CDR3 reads TGTGCCAGCAGCGTAATAGCGGGAGAGTTCTACGAGCAGTACTTC. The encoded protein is CASSVIAGEFYEQYF.

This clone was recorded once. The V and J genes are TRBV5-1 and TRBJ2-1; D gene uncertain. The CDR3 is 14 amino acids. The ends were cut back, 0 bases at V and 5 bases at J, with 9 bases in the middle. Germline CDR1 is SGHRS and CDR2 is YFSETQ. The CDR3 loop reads CASSLARMNNEQFF. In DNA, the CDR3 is TGCGCCAGCAGCTTGGCTAGGATGAACAATGAGCAGTTCTTC.

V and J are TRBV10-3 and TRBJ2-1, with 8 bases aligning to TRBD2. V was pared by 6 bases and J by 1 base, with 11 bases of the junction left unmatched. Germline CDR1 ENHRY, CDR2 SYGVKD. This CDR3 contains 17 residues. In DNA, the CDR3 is TGTGCCATCAGCGGGACCCTAGCGGGCCTGTCCTACAATGAGCAGTTCTTC. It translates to CAISGTLAGLSYNEQFF.

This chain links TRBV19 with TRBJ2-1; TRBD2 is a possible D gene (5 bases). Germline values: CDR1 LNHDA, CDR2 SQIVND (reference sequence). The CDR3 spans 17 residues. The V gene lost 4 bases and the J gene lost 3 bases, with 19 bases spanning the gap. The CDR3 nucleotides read TGTGCCAGTAGTAGTCTCGCCGCGGGTGCACTCTACAATGAGCAGTTCTTC. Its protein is CASSSLAAGALYNEQFF.

The CDR3 loop reads CSVAGRDTIYF. The CDR3 nucleotides read TGCAGCGTTGCAGGGAGGGACACCATATATTTT. This chain joins TRBV29-1 and TRBJ1-3; D possibly corresponds to TRBD1 (5 bases). V lost 4 bases, J lost 8 bases, and 9 bases lay in between. This CDR3 spans 11 amino acids. Germline V gene data show CDR1 as SQVTM and CDR2 as ANQGSEA.

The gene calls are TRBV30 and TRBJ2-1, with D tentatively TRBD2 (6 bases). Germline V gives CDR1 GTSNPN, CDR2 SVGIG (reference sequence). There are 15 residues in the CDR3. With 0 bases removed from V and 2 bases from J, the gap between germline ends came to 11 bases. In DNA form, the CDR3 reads TGTGCCTGGAGTGTCGACGGAGGGACCTACAATGAGCAGTTCTTC. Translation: CAWSVDGGTYNEQFF.